This record looks at one TCR beta chain sequence and its context. Its antigen is currently unknown. Researchers ran the PCR with 60 Vbeta and 13 Jbeta primers. Generated by immunoSEQ multiplex PCR, the TCRdb table keeps only in-frame clones and is missing some. The table includes about 140,000 clones, 80% detected once. This sample was taken from a study of cytomegalovirus exposure and HLA in healthy donors. Germline V gives CDR1 KGHSH, CDR2 LQKENI. This CDR3 contains 16 residues. V shed 5 bases and J shed 0 bases, with 14 bases lying between them. Study-level points and caveats: Presence/absence analysis assumed near-uniform sequencing depth across donors. There were a few CMV-associated chains whose specificity for CMV antigens was confirmed in vitro.

Material for sequencing was PBMCs. The chain couples TRBV18 to TRBJ1-3; tentatively, D is TRBD1 (6 bases). The sequence came from a man aged 25 to 45 in good health and CMV-seronegative. The CDR3 loop is CASSIQGAPSGNTIYF. The DNA of the CDR3 is TGTGCCAGCTCAATACAGGGAGCACCCTCTGGAAACACCATATATTTT.